One sample yielded the 21 T cell receptor beta chains listed below, sequenced in a study of T cells in Graves' hyperthyroidism and ophthalmopathy. The TCR beta CDR3 regions underwent amplification using RNA transcripts as the source. The primer set for the first-round RT-PCR of the TCR CDR3 was HTBI. Via MiXCR, TCRdb re-called the multiplex PCR reads, giving one row per CDR3 protein. The sample carries about 640,000 distinct CDR3 sequences, around 21% recorded once. Sequenced material: blood. The origin of the receptors is a man younger than 40 with Graves' ophthalmopathy.

Many counts were recorded for this clonotype. This rearrangement joins TRBV5-1 to TRBJ1-5; TRBD1 aligns across 8 bases. Germline V gives CDR1 SGHRS, CDR2 YFSETQ. This CDR3 contains 15 residues. V shed 1 base, J shed 3 bases, and the junction held 3 bases outside the gene matches. The CDR3 region is CASSLTGGFNQPQHF. In DNA, the CDR3 is TGCGCCAGCAGCTTGACAGGGGGTTTCAATCAGCCCCAGCATTTT.

This clonotype appeared a few times. The chain carries TRBV30 and TRBJ1-5; D is possibly TRBD1 (5 bases). This CDR3 contains 16 residues. The ends were cut back, 0 bases at V and 0 bases at J, with 12 bases in the middle. The germline V gene has CDR1 GTSNPN and CDR2 SVGIG (reference sequence). CDR3 in amino acids: CAWSVRGEFSNQPQHF. As DNA, the CDR3 is TGTGCCTGGAGTGTACGGGGGGAATTTAGCAATCAGCCCCAGCATTTT.

This clonotype showed up just a few times. The chain couples TRBV11-2 to TRBJ1-1; 10 bases are shared with TRBD1. The V and J ends lost 0 bases and 0 bases, in that order; junction bases with no gene match: 4. From germline, CDR1 is SGHAT and CDR2 FQNNGV. The CDR3 extends over 17 amino acids. Here the CDR3 DNA reads TGTGCCAGCAGCTTAGAGGGACAGGGGCACATGAACACTGAAGCTTTCTTT. Protein sequence: CASSLEGQGHMNTEAFF.

The V and J genes are TRBV6-1 and TRBJ2-3; 9 nucleotides match TRBD2. The length of the CDR3 is 13 residues. The germline CDR1 and CDR2 sequences are MNHNS and SASEGT. With 7 bases clipped from V and 8 bases from J, the junction kept 7 bases outside the gene matches. CDR3 protein: CASTSSGSGTQYF. For the CDR3, the DNA is TGTGCCAGCACGAGTAGCGGGAGTGGTACGCAGTATTTT.

This clonotype was picked up a small number of times. The chain recombines TRBV7-9 with TRBJ2-4; possibly TRBD1 for D (6 bases). Trimming took 4 bases from V and 6 from J, leaving 16 bases between them. Germline V CDR1 and CDR2: SEHNR, FQNEAQ (reference sequence). There are 15 residues in the CDR3. CDR3 in DNA: TGTGCCAGCAGCTCCTCCCTCCGGGACATAAACATTCAGTACTTC. It specifies CASSSSLRDINIQYF.

The chain combines TRBV6-1 with TRBJ1-3; TRBD1 is a possible D gene (5 bases). V gave up 5 bases and J gave up 7 bases, with 15 bases separating them. Germline CDR1 MNHNS, CDR2 SASEGT. The CDR3 totals 14 residues. The CDR3 protein is CASSQGREGNTIYF. The CDR3 bases are TGTGCCAGCAGTCAAGGGAGGGAGGGGAACACCATATATTTT.

A few counts support this clonotype. This chain joins TRBV7-9 and TRBJ2-2, with D unclear. The CDR3 length is 14 residues. The V gene lost 5 bases and the J gene lost 4 bases, with 11 bases spanning the gap. CDR1 and CDR2 (germline): SEHNR, FQNEAQ (reference sequence). CDR3 amino acids: CASSQLVSTGELFF. Written as DNA, the CDR3 is TGTGCCAGCAGCCAATTAGTGAGCACCGGGGAGCTGTTTTTT.

This clonotype was counted a few times. V is TRBV7-9 and J is TRBJ2-3; no clear D. Looked up from germline, CDR1 is SEHNR and CDR2 is FQNEAQ (reference sequence). This CDR3 region has 12 residues. The V end lost 4 bases, the J end lost 6 bases, and 8 bases lay between the germline ends. The CDR3 region is CASSWKKDTQYF. The DNA of the CDR3 is TGTGCCAGCAGCTGGAAGAAGGATACGCAGTATTTT.

The table lists this clonotype with a few counts. The chain employs TRBV12-3 or TRBV12-4 and TRBJ2-3; D may be TRBD2 (5 bases). The CDR3 has 15 residues. The V end lost 3 bases, the J end lost 4 bases, and 14 bases lay between the germline ends. CDR3 protein: CASSLASPEADTQYF. DNA for the CDR3: TGTGCCAGCAGTTTGGCTAGCCCCGAAGCAGATACGCAGTATTTT.

The rearrangement joins TRBV5-4 to TRBJ2-1; no clear D gene. Germline loops: CDR1 SGHNT, CDR2 YYREEE (reference sequence). V lost 4 bases and J lost 7, with 15 bases in between. The CDR3 loop spans 14 amino acids. DNA of the CDR3: TGTGCCAGCAGCCCTGGGTCCCCGACAAATGAGCAGTTCTTC. The encoded protein is CASSPGSPTNEQFF.

At least ten counts were recorded for this clonotype. This chain's CDR3 is CAQLAGPGELFF. Here the CDR3 DNA reads TGTGCCCAATTGGCTGGGCCCGGGGAGCTGTTTTTT. The genes are TRBV30 and TRBJ2-2; D gene unclear. Germline V CDR1 and CDR2: GTSNPN, SVGIG (reference sequence). The CDR3 has 12 amino acids. V was pared by 8 bases and J by 6 bases, with 13 bases between. Variable domain in full (rest from reference TRBV30 and TRBJ2-2): SQTIHQWPATLVQPVGSPLSLECTVEGTSNPNLYWYRQAAGRGLQLLFYSVGIGQISSEVPQNLSASRPQDRQFILSSKKLLLSDSGFYLCAQLAGPGELFFGEGSRLTVL.

This clonotype has more than one count but fewer than ten. The V call is TRBV30, the J call TRBJ2-5; 7 bases map to TRBD2. The germline CDR1 and CDR2 sequences are GTSNPN and SVGIG (reference sequence). This CDR3 is 14 amino acids long. Trimming at V came to 3 bases and at J to 5 bases, leaving 9 bases not matched to a gene. CDR3 sequence (DNA): TGTGCCTGGAGCCAGACTAGCTGGTCGGAGACCCAGTACTTC. It encodes CAWSQTSWSETQYF.

The gene calls are TRBV7-2 and TRBJ2-1, with TRBD1 identical over 8 bases. Unmatched junction bases numbered 17, after V lost 4 bases and J lost 6 bases. Germline loops: CDR1 SGHTA, CDR2 FQGNSA. The CDR3 is 18 amino acids. The CDR3 region is CASSSDTVLDRAFNEQFF. CDR3 DNA sequence: TGTGCCAGCAGCTCAGATACTGTCTTGGACAGGGCGTTCAATGAGCAGTTCTTC. The full variable domain, its missing parts supplied by reference TRBV7-2 and TRBJ2-1, is GAGVSQSPSNKVTEKGKDVELRCDPISGHTALYWYRQSLGQGLEFLIYFQGNSAPDKSGLPSDRFSAERTGGSVSTLTIQRTQQEDSAVYLCASSSDTVLDRAFNEQFFGPGTRLTVL.

This clonotype was counted only a few times. This chain links TRBV20-1 with TRBJ1-1, with 10 bases that match TRBD1. After removal of 6 bases from V and 4 bases from J, the junction contained 5 bases not matched to a gene. CDR1 is DFQATT, CDR2 SNEGSKA, per germline (reference sequence). This CDR3 has 13 amino acids. The CDR3 is CSARQGASTEAFF. The CDR3 nucleotides are TGCAGTGCAAGACAGGGGGCGAGCACTGAAGCTTTCTTT.

This clonotype was observed a handful of times. The genes are TRBV12-3 or TRBV12-4 and TRBJ2-2, with D possibly matching TRBD1 (6 bases). Trimming took 5 bases from V and 0 from J, leaving 16 bases between them. The CDR3 is 17 amino acids. CDR3: CASSPRQEFANTGELFF. The DNA of the CDR3 is TGTGCCAGCAGTCCTCGACAGGAGTTCGCGAACACCGGGGAGCTGTTTTTT.

Ten or more counts support this clonotype. This chain uses TRBV2 with TRBJ2-7; D is possibly TRBD1 or TRBD2 (5 bases each). The CDR3 totals 15 residues. V gave up 5 bases and J gave up 2 bases, with 16 bases separating them. The germline V gene has CDR1 SNHLY and CDR2 FYNNEI. DNA of the CDR3: TGTGCCAGCAGTCCCAACCCCGGGGCCCCCTACGAGCAGTACTTC. It yields the protein CASSPNPGAPYEQYF.

The chain joins TRBV29-1 to TRBJ1-1; possibly TRBD1 for D (5 bases). Trimming left V 6 bases short and J 7 bases short, with 18 bases between. This CDR3 region has 13 residues. Germline CDR1 SQVTM, CDR2 ANQGSEA. The CDR3 DNA reads as TGCAGCGTGTCCGGGACCTTAGGCGGTGAAGCTTTCTTT. Translated, it gives CSVSGTLGGEAFF.

This clonotype was observed many times. CDR3 sequence: CSASIPGGVEETQYF. The CDR3 DNA reads TGCAGTGCTAGTATTCCCGGTGGGGTTGAAGAGACCCAGTACTTC. This rearrangement joins TRBV20-1 to TRBJ2-5; D is unclear. Trimming shortened V by 3 bases and J by 3 bases, and 17 bases separated the two germline ends. CDR3 length equals 15 residues. Per the germline V gene, CDR1 is DFQATT and CDR2 is SNEGSKA (reference sequence).

This clonotype was found a few times. The chain employs TRBV13 and TRBJ2-1, with 9 bases aligning to TRBD2. This CDR3 spans 15 amino acids. Germline-derived CDR1 and CDR2 are PRHDT and FYEKMQ (reference sequence). Trimming cost V 4 bases and J 7 bases; bases outside gene matches: 8. CDR3 coding DNA: TGTGCCAGCAGCTCCCCCTCAGCGGGAGGTAATGAGCAGTTCTTC. Protein sequence: CASSSPSAGGNEQFF.

Only a few counts were recorded for this clonotype. V gene TRBV11-2 combines with J gene TRBJ1-2; a weak D match, TRBD1 (6 bases). The CDR3 runs to 17 residues. Germline lookup yields CDR1 SGHAT and CDR2 FQNNGV. Trimming removed 0 bases from V and 4 bases from J, with 18 bases in between. CDR3 in DNA: TGTGCCAGCAGCTTAGAAGGGGGGACGGGCGGTGGCTATGGCTACACCTTC. Translation: CASSLEGGTGGGYGYTF.

CDR3 DNA: TGTGCCAGCAGCCAGGGGTCTAATCCAGATACGCAGTATTTT. This encodes CASSQGSNPDTQYF. The chain links TRBV3-1 to TRBJ2-3; no reliable D call. CDR1 and CDR2 from the germline V gene are LGHDT and YNNKEL (reference sequence). V was pared by 3 bases and J by 4 bases, with 11 bases between. The CDR3 is made up of 14 amino acids.